This paragraph reports one TCR beta chain. No antigen is known for it. TCRdb independently ran MiXCR on the reads; one entry per CDR3 protein. The sample lists fewer than 650,000 distinct CDR3 sequences, over 35% seen once, with 40% to 60% in the top ten. Germline V gene lookup returns CDR1 DFQATT and CDR2 SNEGSKA (reference sequence). This CDR3 region has 18 residues. Trimming cost V 0 bases and J 2 bases, with 23 bases left between them. The data originate from a study of T cell repertoires in cytomegalovirus infection. In the study overall: Both recently identified HLA-C-restricted and well-studied HLA-B-restricted CMV epitopes were used in the study. From public TCR beta signatures came an indication of both CMV infection and matching HLA type. Study outcomes and limitations: Carriers of CMV and the relevant HLA type were discriminated by public TCR beta frequency. CMV-specific TCR beta clonotypes restricted by HLA-C were the ones dominating the ex vivo response.

This chain joins TRBV20-1 and TRBJ2-7; the D call may be TRBD1 or TRBD2 (7 bases each). The sequence derives from a human donor in good health (CMV status not recorded). Some clones in this sample may be carry-over from other donors' samples. Sample: cultured PBMCs, taken from culture after CMV antigen stimulation. The CDR3 DNA is TGCAGTGCTAGAGATGTGGTCGTTCAGGGGGGGAACCCCTACGAGCAGTACTTC. Amino acids: CSARDVVVQGGNPYEQYF.